Shown below are 7 T cell receptor beta chains from a single sample sequenced in a study of blood T cell repertoires in COVID-19. The table came from immunoSEQ multiplex PCR; TCRdb's copy has only in-frame clones and leaves some out. Among 35,000 to 45,000 clones listed, 80% to 90% were seen once. The sequencing input was peripheral blood. The receptors come from a human donor in a cohort sampled during active COVID-19.

The chain carries TRBV12-3 or TRBV12-4 and TRBJ2-3; D remains unclear. CDR3 length: 13 amino acids. V lost 3 bases and J 1 base, leaving 5 bases between the germline ends. The CDR3: CASSLRGTDTQYF. The DNA of the CDR3 is TGTGCCAGCAGTTTGCGCGGCACAGATACGCAGTATTTT.

The table lists this clone with a few counts. The CDR3 sequence is CASSLVGYNSPLHF. The CDR3 nucleotides are TGCGCCAGCAGCTTGGTCGGGTATAATTCACCCCTCCACTTT. The chain uses TRBV5-1 and TRBJ1-6; D is ambiguous. The CDR3 extends over 14 amino acids. Between the trimmed V and J ends, which lost 0 bases and 4 bases, there was a span of 5 bases. The germline CDR1 and CDR2 sequences are SGHRS and YFSETQ.

The chain has TRBV19 and TRBJ2-7; weak D call: TRBD1 (5 bases). The CDR3 spans 14 residues. Trimming took 6 bases from V and 3 from J, leaving 15 bases between them. Germline assignment: CDR1 LNHDA and CDR2 SQIVND (reference sequence). For the CDR3, the DNA is TGTGCCAGTAGCACACAGGTGACGGGCTACGAGCAGTACTTC. It translates to CASSTQVTGYEQYF.

This chain links TRBV5-1 with TRBJ2-2; 7 bases are shared with TRBD2. Germline assignment: CDR1 SGHRS and CDR2 YFSETQ. V dropped 0 bases and J dropped 1; count of bases not matched to a gene: 3. This CDR3 spans 16 amino acids. The CDR3 nucleotides read TGCGCCAGCAGCTTGGATGTAGCGGGGAACACCGGGGAGCTGTTTTTT. Its translation is CASSLDVAGNTGELFF.

V usage is TRBV3-1 (or the pseudogene TRBV3-2) and J usage is TRBJ2-1; 8 nucleotides line up with TRBD2. V shed 4 bases and J 4 bases; nucleotides not matched to a gene: 0. Germline V gene sequence: CDR1 LGHDT, CDR2 YNNKEL (reference sequence). This CDR3 is 13 amino acids long. CDR3 sequence: CASSPGGYNEQFF. The CDR3 coding sequence is TGTGCCAGCAGCCCGGGGGGGTACAATGAGCAGTTCTTC.

V usage is TRBV29-1 and J usage is TRBJ2-7; 7 bases match TRBD2. Germline-derived CDR1 and CDR2 are SQVTM and ANQGSEA. This CDR3 has 14 amino acids. V shed 4 bases and J 5 bases; nucleotides not matched to a gene: 11. This chain's CDR3 is CSVVPGSGKHEQYF. The CDR3 nucleotides read TGCAGCGTTGTCCCGGGCAGCGGGAAGCACGAGCAGTACTTC.

The chain has TRBV2 and TRBJ1-4; maybe TRBD1 (5 bases). The V and J ends lost 4 bases and 4 bases respectively, with 10 bases between them. Looked up from germline, CDR1 is SNHLY and CDR2 is FYNNEI. The CDR3 consists of 14 residues. Here the CDR3 reads CASSGRDFNEKLFF. DNA for the CDR3: TGTGCCAGCAGTGGGCGGGACTTTAATGAAAAACTGTTTTTT.